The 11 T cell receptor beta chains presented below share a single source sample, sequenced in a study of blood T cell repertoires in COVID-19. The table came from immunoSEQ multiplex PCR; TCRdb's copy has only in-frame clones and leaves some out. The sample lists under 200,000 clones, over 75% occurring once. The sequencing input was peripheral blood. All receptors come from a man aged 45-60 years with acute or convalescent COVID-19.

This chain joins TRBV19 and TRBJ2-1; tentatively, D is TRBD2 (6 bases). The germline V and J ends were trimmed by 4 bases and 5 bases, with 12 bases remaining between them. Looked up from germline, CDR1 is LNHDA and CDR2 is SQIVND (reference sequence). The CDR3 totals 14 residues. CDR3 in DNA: TGTGCCAGTAGTACCCGGGCGGGGAACAATGAGCAGTTCTTC. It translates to CASSTRAGNNEQFF.

This CDR3 is CASSPPGTGVREQYF. The CDR3, as DNA: TGTGCCAGCAGTCCCCCCGGGACAGGGGTTCGAGAGCAGTACTTC. The chain has TRBV28 and TRBJ2-7, with TRBD1 identical over 10 bases. CDR1 and CDR2 (germline): MDHEN, SYDVKM. This CDR3 is built from 15 residues. J gave up 7 bases and V 5 bases, and 11 bases lay outside the gene matches.

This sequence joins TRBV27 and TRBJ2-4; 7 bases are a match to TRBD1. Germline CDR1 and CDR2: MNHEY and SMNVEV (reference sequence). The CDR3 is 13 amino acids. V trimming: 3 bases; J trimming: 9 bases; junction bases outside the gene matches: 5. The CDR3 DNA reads TGTGCCAGCAGTTTGACAGGGTTAGGCATTCAGTACTTC. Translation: CASSLTGLGIQYF.

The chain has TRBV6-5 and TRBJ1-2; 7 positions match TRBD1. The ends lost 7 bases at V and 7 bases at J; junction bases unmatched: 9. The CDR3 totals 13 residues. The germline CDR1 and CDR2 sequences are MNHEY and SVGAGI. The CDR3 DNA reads TGTGCCAGCATCAGCGGACAGGCTGGTGGCTACACCTTC. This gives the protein CASISGQAGGYTF.

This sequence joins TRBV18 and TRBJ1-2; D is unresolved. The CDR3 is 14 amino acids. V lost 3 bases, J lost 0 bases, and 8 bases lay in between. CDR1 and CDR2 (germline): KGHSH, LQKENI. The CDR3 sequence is CASSPRETNYGYTF. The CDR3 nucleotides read TGTGCCAGCTCACCGCGAGAAACTAACTATGGCTACACCTTC.

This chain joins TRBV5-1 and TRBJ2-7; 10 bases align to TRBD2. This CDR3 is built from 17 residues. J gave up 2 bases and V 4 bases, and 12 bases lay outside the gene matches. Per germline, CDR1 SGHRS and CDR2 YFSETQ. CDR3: CASSGTGVLAGPYEQYF. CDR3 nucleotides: TGCGCCAGCAGCGGAACAGGGGTACTAGCGGGACCCTACGAGCAGTACTTC.

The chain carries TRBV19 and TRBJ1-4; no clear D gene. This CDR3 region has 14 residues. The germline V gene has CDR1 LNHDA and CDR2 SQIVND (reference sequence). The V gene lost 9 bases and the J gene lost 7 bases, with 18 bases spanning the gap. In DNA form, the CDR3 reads TGTGCCAGAGCGCCCGGGAGGGTGGGTGAAAAACTGTTTTTT. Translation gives CARAPGRVGEKLFF.

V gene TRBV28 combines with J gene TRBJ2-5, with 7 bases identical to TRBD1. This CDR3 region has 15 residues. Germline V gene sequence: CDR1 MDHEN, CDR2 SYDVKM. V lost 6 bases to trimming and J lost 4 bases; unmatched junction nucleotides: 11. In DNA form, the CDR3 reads TGTGCCAGCAGCCCTCCTCGCAGGGGGAGAGAGACCCAGTACTTC. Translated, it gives CASSPPRRGRETQYF. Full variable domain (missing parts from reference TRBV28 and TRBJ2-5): DVKVTQSSRYLVKRTGEKVFLECVQDMDHENMFWYRQDPGLGLRLIYFSYDVKMKEKGDIPEGYSVSREKKERFSLILESASTNQTSMYLCASSPPRRGRETQYFGPGTRLLVL.

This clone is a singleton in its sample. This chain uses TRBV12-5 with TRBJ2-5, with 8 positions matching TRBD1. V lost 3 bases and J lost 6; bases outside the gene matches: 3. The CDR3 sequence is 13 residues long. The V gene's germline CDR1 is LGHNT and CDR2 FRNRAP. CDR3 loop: CASGLGQGQTQYF. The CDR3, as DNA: TGTGCTAGTGGTTTAGGACAGGGTCAGACCCAGTACTTC.

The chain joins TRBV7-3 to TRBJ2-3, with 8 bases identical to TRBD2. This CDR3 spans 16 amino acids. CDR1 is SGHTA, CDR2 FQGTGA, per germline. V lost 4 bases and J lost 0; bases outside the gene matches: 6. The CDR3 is CASSSHTSGSTDTQYF. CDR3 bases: TGTGCCAGCAGCTCCCACACTAGCGGCAGCACAGATACGCAGTATTTT.

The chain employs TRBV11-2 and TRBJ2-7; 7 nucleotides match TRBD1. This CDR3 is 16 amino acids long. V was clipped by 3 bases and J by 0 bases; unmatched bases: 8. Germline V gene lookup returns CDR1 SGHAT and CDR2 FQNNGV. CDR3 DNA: TGTGCCAGCAGCTTCTCAGGGACAGTGAACTCCTACGAGCAGTACTTC. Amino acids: CASSFSGTVNSYEQYF.